The 30 T cell receptor beta chains below were found in one sample sequenced in a study of cytomegalovirus exposure and HLA in healthy donors. PCR used 60 Vbeta primers and 13 Jbeta primers. Libraries were prepared by immunoSEQ multiplex PCR; TCRdb keeps only in-frame clonotypes and omits some of them. The table records about 130,000 clones, approximately 71% of them present only once. The sample taken for sequencing was PBMCs. These receptors were taken from a woman aged 50 to 60 in good health and CMV-seronegative.

The chain employs TRBV29-1 and TRBJ1-1; D gene uncertain. The CDR3 has 12 residues. Germline CDR1 and CDR2: SQVTM and ANQGSEA. With 4 bases removed from V and 0 bases from J, the gap between germline ends came to 6 bases. This chain's CDR3 is CSVVEVNTEAFF. The CDR3 nucleotides are TGCAGCGTTGTGGAGGTGAACACTGAAGCTTTCTTT. Drawing the rest from reference TRBV29-1 and TRBJ1-1, the complete variable domain is SAVISQKPSRDICQRGTSLTIQCQVDSQVTMMFWYRQQPGQSLTLIATANQGSEATYESGFVIDKFPISRPNLTFSTLTVSNMSPEDSSIYLCSVVEVNTEAFFGQGTRLTVV.

This clone was observed a few times. This chain uses TRBV11-2 with TRBJ2-5; 8 bases are shared with TRBD2. The J call could be wrong; TRBJ2-7 is a better fit for the DNA end. The CDR3 loop spans 16 amino acids. Germline assignment: CDR1 SGHAT and CDR2 FQNNGV. CDR3 residues: CASSSPHGAGVYEQYF. The CDR3 coding sequence is TGTGCCAGCAGCTCCCCCCATGGAGCGGGAGTCTACGAGCAGTACTTC.

This clone was recorded only once. V gene TRBV15 combines with J gene TRBJ2-1; 9 nucleotides agree with TRBD2. Germline V gene sequence: CDR1 LNHNV, CDR2 YYDKDF (reference sequence). J was trimmed by 1 base and V by 3 bases; bases with no gene match: 4. The CDR3 consists of 16 residues. CDR3 DNA sequence: TGTGCCACCAGCAGGGGTAGCGGGAGATCCTACAATGAGCAGTTCTTC. Its protein product is CATSRGSGRSYNEQFF.

The chain employs TRBV27 and TRBJ1-2; the D is unclear. The germline V and J ends were trimmed by 5 bases and 2 bases, with 12 bases remaining between them. This CDR3 has 14 residues. Germline V lookup: CDR1 MNHEY, CDR2 SMNVEV (reference sequence). The CDR3 loop reads CASSTSPLNYGYTF. Here the CDR3 DNA reads TGTGCCAGCAGTACATCGCCCTTAAACTATGGCTACACCTTC.

The chain combines TRBV30 with TRBJ1-1; 7 nucleotides line up with TRBD1. The CDR3 is made up of 13 amino acids. The V and J ends lost 6 bases and 3 bases, in that order; junction bases with no gene match: 7. Germline lookup yields CDR1 GTSNPN and CDR2 SVGIG (reference sequence). As DNA, the CDR3 is TGTGCCTGTCAACAGGGGATATACACTGAAGCTTTCTTT. Translating it yields CACQQGIYTEAFF.

To note about this clone: The junction differs from germline at one of its ends, possibly a read error. J is TRBJ2-6 and V is TRBV19; D is perhaps TRBD1 (5 bases). Germline values: CDR1 LNHDA, CDR2 SQIVND (reference sequence). The CDR3 length is 15 residues. CDR3 bases: TGTGCCAGTACCTCATTCGTCTCTGGGGCCAACGCCCTGACTTTC. Translating gives CASTSFVSGANALTF. The variable domain in full, completed from reference TRBV19 and TRBJ2-6, reads DGGITQSPKYLFRKEGQNVTLSCEQNLNHDAMYWYRQDPGQGLRLIYYSQIVNDFQKGDIAEGYSVSREKKESFPLTVTSAQKNPTAFYLCASTSFVSGANALTFGAGSRLTVL.

V is TRBV2 and J is TRBJ2-6; D is uncertain. The germline CDR1 and CDR2 sequences are SNHLY and FYNNEI. CDR3 size: 14 residues. V lost 5 bases, J lost 0 bases, and 5 bases lay in between. The DNA for the CDR3 is TGTGCCAGCAGTCTTCGCTCTGGGGCCAACGTCCTGACTTTC. The encoded protein is CASSLRSGANVLTF.

The chain uses TRBV18 and TRBJ1-5; 12 bases fit TRBD1. CDR1 and CDR2 (germline): KGHSH, LQKENI. This CDR3 comprises 17 residues. The V gene end was trimmed by 3 bases and the J gene end by 2 bases; junction bases not matched to a gene: 5. This chain's CDR3 is CASSPGTGGFGNQPQHF. The CDR3 nucleotides read TGTGCCAGCTCACCGGGGACAGGGGGCTTTGGCAATCAGCCCCAGCATTTT. The full variable domain, with the rest looked up from reference TRBV18 and TRBJ1-5, is NAGVMQNPRHLVRRRGQEARLRCSPMKGHSHVYWYRQLPEEGLKFMVYLQKENIIDESGMPKERFSAEFPKEGPSILRIQQVVRGDSAAYFCASSPGTGGFGNQPQHFGDGTRLSIL.

V usage is TRBV25-1 and J usage is TRBJ2-2, with D tentatively TRBD1 (5 bases). Germline assignment: CDR1 MGHDK and CDR2 SYGVNS. The CDR3 length is 15 residues. Trimming removed 2 bases from V and 2 bases from J, with 9 bases in between. The CDR3 loop is CASSEHTGNTGELFF. CDR3 nucleotide sequence: TGTGCCAGCAGTGAACACACAGGAAACACCGGGGAGCTGTTTTTT.

The V and J genes are TRBV20-1 and TRBJ2-7, with TRBD2 matching over 7 bases. The germline CDR1 and CDR2 sequences are DFQATT and SNEGSKA (reference sequence). The CDR3 has 11 residues. The trim removed 6 bases at V and 4 bases at J, leaving 3 bases unmatched. In nucleotides, the CDR3 is TGCAGTGCCAGCGGGACTTACGAGCAGTACTTC. Protein product: CSASGTYEQYF.

With respect to this clone: The junction departs from the called germline gene at one end, perhaps through a read error. Other DNA sequences in this sample translate to the same CDR3. The rearrangement uses TRBV4-2 and TRBJ2-7, with TRBD2 identical over 8 bases. CDR3 length equals 15 residues. Germline CDR1 reads LGHNA; CDR2 reads YNFKEQ. CDR3 nucleotides: TGTGCCAGTAGCCAAGATCTAGGACTAGCAGTCGAGCAGTACTTC. It specifies CASSQDLGLAVEQYF.

This rearrangement joins TRBV6-5 to TRBJ1-1; D is ambiguous. Trimming stripped 4 bases from V and 4 bases from J, with 19 bases between. Germline V lookup: CDR1 MNHEY, CDR2 SVGAGI. The CDR3 length is 16 residues. CDR3 DNA: TGTGCCAGCAGTTCAACTTTTGACGGCGGAGGCACTGAAGCTTTCTTT. This gives the protein CASSSTFDGGGTEAFF.

The J gene is TRBJ1-6, the V gene TRBV7-2, with D tentatively TRBD1 (5 bases). This CDR3 comprises 14 residues. In germline, CDR1 is SGHTA, CDR2 FQGNSA. V gave up 3 bases and J gave up 4 bases, with 7 bases separating them. CDR3 protein: CASSLRQYNSPLHF. CDR3 coding DNA: TGTGCCAGCAGCTTGCGACAGTATAATTCACCCCTCCACTTT.

This chain links TRBV19 with TRBJ2-7; weak D call: TRBD2 (5 bases). Germline V gives CDR1 LNHDA, CDR2 SQIVND (reference sequence). V dropped 1 base and J dropped 7 bases, with 11 bases sitting between them. The CDR3 extends over 13 amino acids. DNA for the CDR3: TGTGCCAGTAGTATAGGCCGAGGGATTGAGCAGTACTTC. Its protein is CASSIGRGIEQYF.

The chain uses TRBV4-1 and TRBJ1-1; D is undetermined. Trimming removed 4 bases at V and 7 bases at J, with 10 bases between. CDR1 is MGHRA and CDR2 is YSYEKL in the germline V gene. The CDR3 extends over 12 amino acids. The CDR3 region is CASSLQYNEAFF. CDR3 coding DNA: TGCGCCAGCAGCCTTCAGTATAATGAAGCTTTCTTT.

The chain joins TRBV19 to TRBJ1-2; perhaps TRBD1 as D (5 bases). This CDR3 is built from 13 residues. V was pared by 1 base and J by 4 bases, with 7 bases between. Germline V gene sequence: CDR1 LNHDA, CDR2 SQIVND (reference sequence). In DNA form, the CDR3 reads TGTGCCAGTAGTATAGGTGGGGCCTATGGCTACACCTTC. It codes for CASSIGGAYGYTF.

The chain carries TRBV28 and TRBJ2-3, with D hard to call. Germline V gene sequence: CDR1 MDHEN, CDR2 SYDVKM. The CDR3 covers 12 residues. Trimming took off 7 bases at V and 2 bases at J, with 7 bases between the two ends. The CDR3 loop reads CASTRVTDTQYF. CDR3 nucleotides: TGTGCCAGCACTAGAGTCACAGATACGCAGTATTTT.

As concerns this clone: A read error may account for a junction end that differs from germline. The genes are TRBV7-9 and TRBJ1-1; TRBD1 aligns across 7 bases. In germline, CDR1 is SEHNR, CDR2 FQNEAQ (reference sequence). The CDR3 length is 15 residues. The CDR3 nucleotides read TGTTCCAGCAGCTTTCAGACAGGGACGAACACTGAAGCTTTCTTT. It codes for CSSSFQTGTNTEAFF.

This chain links TRBV9 with TRBJ2-2, with TRBD2 identical over 12 bases. The CDR3 is made up of 17 amino acids. Germline V lookup: CDR1 SGDLS, CDR2 YYNGEE. V was clipped by 0 bases and J by 5 bases; unmatched bases: 5. The CDR3 DNA reads TGTGCCAGCAGCGTAGACCTAGCGGGAGGGCCTACCGGGGAGCTGTTTTTT. Protein product: CASSVDLAGGPTGELFF. Full variable domain (remainder filled in from reference TRBV9 and TRBJ2-2): DSGVTQTPKHLITATGQRVTLRCSPRSGDLSVYWYQQSLDQGLQFLIQYYNGEERAKGNILERFSAQQFPDLHSELNLSSLELGDSALYFCASSVDLAGGPTGELFFGEGSRLTVL.

The rearrangement uses TRBV7-8 and TRBJ1-1; D is undetermined. The CDR3 runs 13 residues. Germline V gene lookup returns CDR1 SGHVS and CDR2 FQNEAQ. Deletions cut 1 base from V and 1 base from J, with 4 bases between. CDR3 in DNA: TGTGCCAGCAGCTTAGGGAGGAACACTGAAGCTTTCTTT. Its protein is CASSLGRNTEAFF. Using reference TRBV7-8 and TRBJ1-1 for the parts outside the CDR3, the full variable domain is GAGVSQSPRYKVAKRGQDVALRCDPISGHVSLFWYQQALGQGPEFLTYFQNEAQLDKSGLPSDRFFAERPEGSVSTLKIQRTQQEDSAVYLCASSLGRNTEAFFGQGTRLTVV.

The chain uses TRBV9 and TRBJ2-5, with 11 bases lining up with TRBD2. The CDR3 has 17 residues. The V gene's germline CDR1 is SGDLS and CDR2 YYNGEE. The V segment lost 0 bases and the J segment 4 bases; nucleotides outside the gene matches: 8. DNA of the CDR3: TGTGCCAGCAGCGTAGCCCCGACGGGACTAGCGGTAGAGACCCAGTACTTC. Translating it yields CASSVAPTGLAVETQYF.

The chain couples TRBV28 to TRBJ2-1; 11 positions match TRBD2. The CDR3 is 15 residues long. The J segment lost 3 bases and the V segment lost 8 bases, leaving 6 bases of the junction unmatched. CDR1 is MDHEN, CDR2 SYDVKM, per germline. The CDR3: CASEIGTSGYNEQFF. The DNA for the CDR3 is TGTGCCAGCGAGATCGGGACTAGCGGCTACAATGAGCAGTTCTTC.

This clone turned up a few times. The chain links TRBV12-5 to TRBJ2-7, with 10 bases aligning to TRBD2. V was clipped by 6 bases and J by 4 bases; unmatched bases: 18. Germline CDR1 and CDR2: LGHNT and FRNRAP. The CDR3 covers 18 residues. CDR3 coding DNA: TGTGCTAGTGGCCCCACCTCTAATACTAGCGGGAATTCATACGAGCAGTACTTC. Encoded protein: CASGPTSNTSGNSYEQYF. Drawing the rest from reference TRBV12-5 and TRBJ2-7, the complete variable domain is DARVTQTPRHKVTEMGQEVTMRCQPILGHNTVFWYRQTMMQGLELLAYFRNRAPLDDSGMPKDRFSAEMPDATLATLKIQPSEPRDSAVYFCASGPTSNTSGNSYEQYFGPGTRLTVT.

V gene TRBV5-1 combines with J gene TRBJ2-7, with D uncertain. V shed 7 bases and J shed 3 bases, with 5 bases lying between them. CDR1 and CDR2 (germline): SGHRS, YFSETQ. The CDR3 length is 10 residues. The CDR3 DNA reads TGCGCCAGCCCTAGCTACGAGCAGTACTTC. Its translation is CASPSYEQYF.

The chain carries TRBV20-1 and TRBJ2-7; D possibly corresponds to TRBD1 (5 bases). Trimming removed 4 bases at V and 5 bases at J, with 9 bases between. Germline V gives CDR1 DFQATT, CDR2 SNEGSKA (reference sequence). The CDR3 runs 11 residues. Here the CDR3 DNA reads TGCAGTGCTACGACAGACCACGAGCAGTACTTC. Amino acids: CSATTDHEQYF.

The chain couples TRBV19 to TRBJ2-2, with D possibly being TRBD1 (6 bases). V was clipped by 5 bases and J by 4 bases, with 14 bases between them. The CDR3 spans 15 residues. Germline assignment: CDR1 LNHDA and CDR2 SQIVND (reference sequence). The CDR3 DNA is TGTGCCAGTAGTTCGGTGGGGGCCATCACCGGGGAGCTGTTTTTT. Encoded protein: CASSSVGAITGELFF.

With respect to this clone: Other DNA sequences from this sample encode an identical CDR3 as well. The J gene is TRBJ2-3, the V gene TRBV20-1; tentatively, D is TRBD1 (6 bases). V lost 7 bases to trimming and J lost 3 bases, with 8 bases between them. Germline V gives CDR1 DFQATT, CDR2 SNEGSKA (reference sequence). The CDR3 has 11 residues. The CDR3 spells CSEQGTDTQYF. The CDR3 nucleotides read TGCAGTGAACAGGGTACAGATACGCAGTATTTT.

The chain has TRBV10-3 and TRBJ2-7, with 8 positions matching TRBD1. CDR1 and CDR2 (germline): ENHRY, SYGVKD. There are 13 residues in the CDR3. With 6 bases clipped from V and 3 bases from J, the junction kept 4 bases outside the gene matches. The CDR3 DNA sequence: TGTGCCATCAGGGTAGGACAGGGCTACGAGCAGTACTTC. Translation gives CAIRVGQGYEQYF.

V gene TRBV7-2 combines with J gene TRBJ1-5; D possibly corresponds to TRBD1 (5 bases). Deletions cut 1 base from V and 7 bases from J, with 14 bases between. CDR3 size: 15 residues. Germline V CDR1 and CDR2: SGHTA, FQGNSA. The CDR3 DNA follows: TGTGCCAGCAGCTTAGAGGGGCAGGGTTGGCAGCCCCAGCATTTT. It specifies CASSLEGQGWQPQHF.

This chain connects TRBV27 to TRBJ2-1; D is unresolved. Germline V CDR1 and CDR2: MNHEY, SMNVEV (reference sequence). V shed 7 bases and J shed 4 bases, with 11 bases lying between them. There are 13 residues in the CDR3. The CDR3 nucleotides read TGTGCCAGCAAAAATCCTATATACAATGAGCAGTTCTTC. It is translated as CASKNPIYNEQFF.